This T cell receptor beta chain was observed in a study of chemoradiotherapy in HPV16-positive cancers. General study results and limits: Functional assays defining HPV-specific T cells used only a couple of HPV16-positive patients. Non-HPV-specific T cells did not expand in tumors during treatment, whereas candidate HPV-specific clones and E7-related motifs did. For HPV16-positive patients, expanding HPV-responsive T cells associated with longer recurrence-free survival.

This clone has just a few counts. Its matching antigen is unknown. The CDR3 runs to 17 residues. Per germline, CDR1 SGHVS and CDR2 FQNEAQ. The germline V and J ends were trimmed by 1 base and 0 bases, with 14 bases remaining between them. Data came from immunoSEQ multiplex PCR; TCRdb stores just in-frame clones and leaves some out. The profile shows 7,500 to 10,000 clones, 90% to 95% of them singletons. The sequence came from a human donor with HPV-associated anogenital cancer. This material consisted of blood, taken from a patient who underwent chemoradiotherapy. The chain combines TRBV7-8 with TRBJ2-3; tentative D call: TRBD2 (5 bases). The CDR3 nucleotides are TGTGCCAGCAGCTTAGACCTAGCAGCAGGAAGCACAGATACGCAGTATTTT. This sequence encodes CASSLDLAAGSTDTQYF.